The 15 T cell receptor beta chains given below trace back to one sample, sequenced in a study of vaccination effects on CD4 cells after COVID-19. These receptors' targets are unknown. Sequenced by immunoSEQ multiplex PCR; TCRdb stores in-frame clones only, minus some. The top ten clones hold less than 20% of a sample with around 30,000 clones, 69% of them seen once. Peptide-pool stimulation followed by sequencing identified expanded antigen-specific CD4+ clonotypes in the ViraFEST assay. The culture ran for about 11 days, and then CD4+ T cells were isolated. The person had a PCR-confirmed SARS-CoV-2 infection during March to December 2020. The sequencing here drew on CD4+ T cells from PBMCs cultured with SARS-CoV-2 spike peptides, taken before COVID-19 vaccination. All receptors come from a human donor who had a prior SARS-CoV-2 infection.

The V call is TRBV5-1, the J call TRBJ2-7; D possibly corresponds to TRBD2 (5 bases). V lost 0 bases and J lost 5, with 12 bases in between. This CDR3 has 14 residues. Germline CDR1 reads SGHRS; CDR2 reads YFSETQ. The CDR3 protein is CASSLGGLGDEQYF. Written as DNA, the CDR3 is TGCGCCAGCAGCTTGGGAGGGCTCGGGGACGAGCAGTACTTC.

This clone has just a few counts. The rearrangement uses TRBV2 and TRBJ1-1; TRBD1 aligns across 9 bases. Germline CDR1 is SNHLY and CDR2 is FYNNEI. With V trimmed by 5 bases and J by 0 bases, 4 bases remained unmatched. The CDR3 length is 15 residues. The CDR3 loop reads CASSRDRVLNTEAFF. The CDR3 DNA follows: TGTGCCAGCAGTCGGGACAGGGTACTGAACACTGAAGCTTTCTTT.

This clone was seen only a few times. The CDR3 sequence is CASSLGQLINEKLFF. The CDR3 region has the DNA TGTGCCAGCAGCCTTGGACAGTTAATTAATGAAAAACTGTTTTTT. The chain is built from TRBV11-3 and TRBJ1-4; the D gene is possibly TRBD1 (6 bases). Trimming left V 5 bases short and J 4 bases short, with 14 bases between. The length of the CDR3 is 15 residues. Germline assignment: CDR1 SGHNT and CDR2 YENEEA.

V gene TRBV25-1 combines with J gene TRBJ2-5; D unresolved. Germline V gene lookup returns CDR1 MGHDK and CDR2 SYGVNS. Trimming stripped 3 bases from V and 3 bases from J, with 8 bases between. The CDR3 has 13 residues. CDR3: CASSDGAKETQYF. The CDR3 DNA reads TGTGCCAGCAGTGATGGAGCAAAAGAGACCCAGTACTTC.

The chain uses TRBV11-2 and TRBJ2-7; D not resolved. V lost 2 bases and J lost 3, with 8 bases in between. The V gene's germline CDR1 is SGHAT and CDR2 FQNNGV. The CDR3 sequence is 13 residues long. In DNA form, the CDR3 reads TGTGCCAGCAGCTTAAGACGTGTCTACGAGCAGTACTTC. This sequence encodes CASSLRRVYEQYF. Filled out from reference TRBV11-2 and TRBJ2-7, the complete variable domain reads EAGVAQSPRYKIIEKRQSVAFWCNPISGHATLYWYQQILGQGPKLLIQFQNNGVVDDSQLPKDRFSAERLKGVDSTLKIQPAKLEDSAVYLCASSLRRVYEQYFGPGTRLTVT.

The chain carries TRBV9 and TRBJ2-5; TRBD2 aligns across 7 bases. Germline V lookup: CDR1 SGDLS, CDR2 YYNGEE. With V trimmed by 4 bases and J by 5 bases, 8 bases remained unmatched. The CDR3 is 14 residues long. This CDR3 is CASSFSQGGETQYF. In DNA, the CDR3 is TGTGCCAGCAGCTTTTCGCAGGGAGGGGAGACCCAGTACTTC.

The chain links TRBV6-6 to TRBJ2-7; 9 positions match TRBD2. The V and J ends lost 2 bases and 7 bases, in that order; junction bases with no gene match: 12. This CDR3 has 16 amino acids. The germline V gene has CDR1 MNHNY and CDR2 SVGAGI (reference sequence). CDR3 amino acids: CASSYGLRGGYEEQYF. The DNA for the CDR3 is TGTGCCAGCAGTTACGGATTGCGGGGGGGGTATGAGGAGCAGTACTTC.

The gene calls are TRBV6-5 and TRBJ2-1, with 11 positions matching TRBD2. Germline V CDR1 and CDR2: MNHEY, SVGAGI. V shed 10 bases and J 7 bases; nucleotides not matched to a gene: 9. This CDR3 is built from 14 residues. CDR3 sequence: CATLAGGPRNEQFF. The CDR3 DNA reads TGTGCCACCTTAGCGGGGGGGCCGAGGAATGAGCAGTTCTTC.

This chain uses TRBV19 with TRBJ1-3; the D gene is possibly TRBD1 (6 bases). Germline V gene sequence: CDR1 LNHDA, CDR2 SQIVND (reference sequence). Trimming stripped 7 bases from V and 4 bases from J, with 14 bases between. This CDR3 has 14 amino acids. CDR3 sequence (DNA): TGTGCCAGTACCCGAGGGGGTAGCGGAAACACCATATATTTT. Protein: CASTRGGSGNTIYF.

The chain has TRBV6-5 and TRBJ2-1; possibly TRBD1 for D (5 bases). The CDR3 is 15 amino acids. Trimming took 1 base from V and 9 from J, leaving 16 bases between them. CDR1 is MNHEY, CDR2 SVGAGI, per germline. CDR3 residues: CASSYLRTLTREQFF. CDR3 coding DNA: TGTGCCAGCAGTTACTTACGGACACTCACCCGTGAGCAGTTCTTC.

The chain couples TRBV19 to TRBJ2-3; 7 bases fit TRBD1. The J segment lost 3 bases and the V segment lost 5 bases, leaving 17 bases of the junction unmatched. Germline values: CDR1 LNHDA, CDR2 SQIVND (reference sequence). The CDR3 has 18 amino acids. The CDR3 here is CASSSHDRVPQSTDTQYF. The CDR3 nucleotides read TGTGCCAGTAGTTCCCATGACAGGGTACCCCAAAGTACAGATACGCAGTATTTT.

The rearrangement uses TRBV11-2 and TRBJ2-4, with no clear D. Trimming stripped 6 bases from V and 13 bases from J, with 16 bases between. CDR1 and CDR2 from the germline V gene are SGHAT and FQNNGV. The CDR3 runs to 12 residues. CDR3 nucleotide sequence: TGTGCCAGCAGTGTTCTTTGGACCTCCCAGTACTTC. Its protein product is CASSVLWTSQYF.

This chain links TRBV28 with TRBJ2-4; unclear D gene. The germline V gene encodes CDR1 MDHEN and CDR2 SYDVKM. The CDR3 consists of 15 residues. V dropped 1 base and J dropped 0 bases, with 7 bases sitting between them. This CDR3 is CASSLSGIAKNIQYF. CDR3 nucleotides: TGTGCCAGCAGTTTATCTGGGATAGCCAAAAACATTCAGTACTTC.

This clone was counted once. The J gene is TRBJ1-2, the V gene TRBV6-1; possible D gene TRBD1, 6 bases. This CDR3 spans 15 amino acids. Looked up from germline, CDR1 is MNHNS and CDR2 is SASEGT. V was pared by 2 bases and J by 5 bases, with 15 bases between. In nucleotides, the CDR3 is TGTGCCAGCAGTGAAAGGGGGGCTCGTCCATATGGCTACACCTTC. It specifies CASSERGARPYGYTF.

CDR3 bases: TGTGCCAGCAGTGCCCCAGGAAGCACCATGAACACTGAAGCTTTCTTT. It yields the protein CASSAPGSTMNTEAFF. The chain employs TRBV2 and TRBJ1-1; D gene unclear. Germline CDR1 SNHLY, CDR2 FYNNEI. The length of the CDR3 is 16 residues. V was clipped by 4 bases and J by 0 bases, with 15 bases between them.